What follows is one TCR beta chain and its context. The antigen is undetermined. This sample stems from a study of T cell responses to AZD1222 COVID-19 vaccine. Study-wide findings and caveats: Nearly half of spike-specific TCRs reportedly go after variant regions that carry no mutations.

The data were produced by immunoSEQ multiplex PCR, yet TCRdb's version contains in-frame clones alone and is incomplete. The sample holds more than 250,000 clones; about 92% are singletons and the top ten take roughly 0.6%. The receptor's source is an adult in good health. The source was peripheral blood, collected on day 0 of AZD1222 vaccination.

CDR3 in DNA: TGTGCCAGCAGTTTGAGGGGACACCAAAAGGACTATGGCTACACCTTC. Encoded protein: CASSLRGHQKDYGYTF. The chain employs TRBV28 and TRBJ1-2; a weak D match, TRBD1 (6 bases). V was shortened by 3 bases and J by 3 bases, with 17 bases between the two germline ends. This CDR3 spans 16 amino acids. Looked up from germline, CDR1 is MDHEN and CDR2 is SYDVKM.